These 21 T cell receptor beta chains were all obtained from the same sample, sequenced in a study of cytotoxic CD8 clonotypes in ibrutinib-treated CLL. The table came from immunoSEQ multiplex PCR; TCRdb's copy has only in-frame clones and leaves some out. The table has more than 50,000 clones, 57% seen once. Sequenced material: PBMCs, taken after 12 months of ibrutinib treatment. These receptors were obtained from a human donor with chronic lymphocytic leukemia.

CDR3 protein: CASSIRPGRFSYEQYV. The DNA of the CDR3 is TGTGCCAGCAGTATCCGACCGGGACGGTTTTCCTACGAGCAGTACGTC. V and J are TRBV6-4 and TRBJ2-7; D tentatively fits TRBD1 or TRBD2 (5 bases each). The V end lost 5 bases, the J end lost 1 base, and 18 bases lay between the germline ends. There are 16 residues in the CDR3. Germline CDR1 MRHNA, CDR2 SNTAGT.

The rearrangement joins TRBV6-6 to TRBJ2-1, with 8 bases lining up with TRBD1. Germline trimming cut 6 bases from V and 4 bases from J; bases unmatched to any gene: 5. The CDR3 is 14 residues long. In germline, CDR1 is MNHNY, CDR2 SVGAGI (reference sequence). The CDR3: CASSSGTGYNEQFF. For the CDR3, the DNA is TGTGCCAGCAGCTCCGGGACAGGATACAATGAGCAGTTCTTC.

The chain joins TRBV20-1 to TRBJ2-5, with no clear D. CDR3 length: 11 amino acids. The V and J ends lost 4 bases and 2 bases respectively, with 5 bases between them. Per germline, CDR1 DFQATT and CDR2 SNEGSKA (reference sequence). CDR3 protein: CSATPQETQYF. The DNA for the CDR3 is TGCAGTGCTACACCGCAAGAGACCCAGTACTTC.

This sequence joins TRBV6-5 and TRBJ1-2; TRBD1 agrees at 7 bases. Germline CDR1 and CDR2: MNHEY and SVGAGI. This CDR3 has 13 residues. V shed 7 bases, J shed 8 bases, and the junction held 10 bases outside the gene matches. Here the CDR3 reads CASIGRGRIGYTF. CDR3 DNA sequence: TGTGCCAGCATTGGTAGGGGGCGGATAGGCTACACCTTC.

The chain is built from TRBV28 and TRBJ1-1, with 10 bases aligning to TRBD1. This CDR3 region has 16 residues. The J segment lost 1 base and the V segment lost 2 bases, leaving 4 bases of the junction unmatched. Germline assignment: CDR1 MDHEN and CDR2 SYDVKM. The CDR3 sequence: CASSLDRGRWNTEAFF. DNA of the CDR3: TGTGCCAGCAGTTTAGACAGGGGGCGGTGGAACACTGAAGCTTTCTTT. Full variable domain (outside the CDR3, taken from reference TRBV28 and TRBJ1-1): DVKVTQSSRYLVKRTGEKVFLECVQDMDHENMFWYRQDPGLGLRLIYFSYDVKMKEKGDIPEGYSVSREKKERFSLILESASTNQTSMYLCASSLDRGRWNTEAFFGQGTRLTVV.

This clone has only a few counts. The V gene is TRBV27, the J gene TRBJ1-6; D might be TRBD1 (6 bases). Germline V gives CDR1 MNHEY, CDR2 SMNVEV (reference sequence). Trimming removed 3 bases from V and 7 bases from J, with 10 bases in between. The CDR3 has 14 amino acids. CDR3 protein: CASSFYTGNSPLHF. CDR3 nucleotide sequence: TGTGCCAGCAGTTTTTACACAGGGAATTCACCCCTCCACTTT.

The chain recombines TRBV7-2 with TRBJ1-4; 7 bases are a match to TRBD1. Germline values: CDR1 SGHTA, CDR2 FQGNSA. V shed 2 bases, J shed 11 bases, and the junction held 8 bases outside the gene matches. The CDR3 extends over 14 amino acids. Here the CDR3 DNA reads TGTGCCAGCAGCTTAACGGCAGGGGGGTGGAAACTGTTTTTT. Encoded protein: CASSLTAGGWKLFF. Full variable domain (rest looked up from reference TRBV7-2 and TRBJ1-4): GAGVSQSPSNKVTEKGKDVELRCDPISGHTALYWYRQSLGQGLEFLIYFQGNSAPDKSGLPSDRFSAERTGGSVSTLTIQRTQQEDSAVYLCASSLTAGGWKLFFGSGTQLSVL.

This clone was observed many times. V usage is TRBV6-5 and J usage is TRBJ1-2; the D is unclear. CDR3 length equals 14 residues. CDR1 is MNHEY, CDR2 SVGAGI, per germline. V lost 4 bases and J 3 bases, leaving 12 bases between the germline ends. CDR3 amino acids: CASSLSGPYYGYTF. In DNA, the CDR3 is TGTGCCAGCAGTTTATCCGGGCCCTACTATGGCTACACCTTC.

In its sample, this clone was seen a few times. V is TRBV7-2 and J is TRBJ1-5; D not certain. Germline CDR1 is SGHTA and CDR2 is FQGNSA. The V end lost 5 bases, the J end lost 0 bases, and 8 bases lay between the germline ends. The CDR3 consists of 14 residues. CDR3 in DNA: TGTGCCAGCAGCCCGACGTATAGCAATCAGCCCCAGCATTTT. Its protein product is CASSPTYSNQPQHF.

The CDR3 loop reads CASNDRGYYGYTF. The CDR3 nucleotides are TGTGCCAGTAACGACAGGGGGTACTATGGCTACACCTTC. V gene TRBV28 combines with J gene TRBJ1-2; 9 positions agree with TRBD1. In germline, CDR1 is MDHEN, CDR2 SYDVKM. The ends lost 9 bases at V and 3 bases at J; junction bases unmatched: 5. CDR3 length equals 13 residues.

The rearrangement uses TRBV30 and TRBJ1-2, with a weak D call TRBD1 (6 bases). CDR1 is GTSNPN, CDR2 SVGIG, per germline (reference sequence). The germline V and J ends were trimmed by 3 bases and 5 bases, with 7 bases remaining between them. The CDR3 has 11 residues. CDR3 bases: TGTGCCTGGAGCCAGGGGTATGGCTACACCTTC. Amino acids: CAWSQGYGYTF.

This rearrangement joins TRBV6-1 to TRBJ2-1, with 7 nucleotides matching TRBD2. CDR3 length: 18 residues. The V segment lost 0 bases and the J segment 2 bases; nucleotides outside the gene matches: 10. Germline lookup yields CDR1 MNHNS and CDR2 SASEGT. CDR3 protein: CASSEALLGRGTYNEQFF. CDR3 DNA sequence: TGTGCCAGCAGTGAAGCGCTTCTAGGGCGGGGGACCTACAATGAGCAGTTCTTC.

The chain combines TRBV7-2 with TRBJ2-7; D might be TRBD1 (6 bases). Per the germline V gene, CDR1 is SGHTA and CDR2 is FQGNSA. The CDR3 consists of 14 residues. V was pared by 5 bases and J by 4 bases, with 15 bases between. DNA of the CDR3: TGTGCCAGCAGCGTTCAGGGGTTTGGGTACGAGCAGTACGTC. Its protein product is CASSVQGFGYEQYV.

In DNA, the CDR3 is TGCAGCGTTGATTCACCTATTGGCACAGATACGCAGTATTTT. Its translation: CSVDSPIGTDTQYF. This rearrangement joins TRBV29-1 to TRBJ2-3, with unresolved D. Germline loops: CDR1 SQVTM, CDR2 ANQGSEA. V dropped 3 bases and J dropped 1 base, with 11 bases sitting between them. This CDR3 has 14 amino acids.

The chain is built from TRBV5-1 and TRBJ1-2; D is unclear. The CDR3 sequence is 15 residues long. Germline CDR1 reads SGHRS; CDR2 reads YFSETQ. V shed 0 bases and J shed 4 bases, with 13 bases lying between them. In DNA form, the CDR3 reads TGCGCCAGCAGCTTGGATTTAAGAGGGCGCTATGGCTACACCTTC. Translation gives CASSLDLRGRYGYTF. The whole variable domain, remainder taken from reference TRBV5-1 and TRBJ1-2, is KAGVTQTPRYLIKTRGQQVTLSCSPISGHRSVSWYQQTPGQGLQFLFEYFSETQRNKGNFPGRFSGRQFSNSRSEMNVSTLELGDSALYLCASSLDLRGRYGYTFGSGTRLTVV.

This clone was seen a few times. This sample also contains other DNA sequences that code for the same CDR3. V and J are TRBV5-1 and TRBJ1-4; D is unclear. The V gene's germline CDR1 is SGHRS and CDR2 YFSETQ. The CDR3 runs 13 residues. V was trimmed by 0 bases and J by 8 bases, leaving 8 bases between them. CDR3 protein: CASSLEANEKLFF. The CDR3 coding sequence is TGCGCCAGCAGCTTGGAGGCAAACGAAAAACTGTTTTTT.

In its sample, this clone was seen a few times. The chain joins TRBV11-3 to TRBJ2-1; a weak D match, TRBD2 (6 bases). V was shortened by 4 bases and J by 5 bases, with 18 bases between the two germline ends. This CDR3 comprises 16 residues. Germline V gives CDR1 SGHNT, CDR2 YENEEA. The CDR3, as DNA: TGTGCCAGCAGCTACACTTTGACGGGAGATAACAATGAGCAGTTCTTC. This sequence encodes CASSYTLTGDNNEQFF.

In its sample, this clone was seen many times. This rearrangement joins TRBV19 to TRBJ2-5, with D possibly being TRBD1 or TRBD2 (5 bases each). Germline V gene lookup returns CDR1 LNHDA and CDR2 SQIVND (reference sequence). There are 13 residues in the CDR3. V lost 2 bases to trimming and J lost 4 bases, with 8 bases between them. Here the CDR3 DNA reads TGTGCCAGTAGTATACCCGGGACAGAGACCCAGTACTTC. Amino acid sequence: CASSIPGTETQYF.

The rearrangement uses TRBV10-3 and TRBJ2-5, with unresolved D. CDR1 and CDR2 from the germline V gene are ENHRY and SYGVKD. V was shortened by 1 base and J by 5 bases, with 8 bases between the two germline ends. This CDR3 comprises 13 residues. The CDR3 here is CAISEFVGETQYF. DNA for the CDR3: TGTGCCATCAGTGAGTTCGTCGGGGAGACCCAGTACTTC.

This clone was counted once. This chain connects TRBV6-6 to TRBJ1-4, with D unclear. Germline V lookup: CDR1 MNHNY, CDR2 SVGAGI (reference sequence). Trimming removed 6 bases at V and 0 bases at J, with 11 bases between. The CDR3 has 15 amino acids. Here the CDR3 DNA reads TGTGCCAGCAGCTCCATGTACGCAACTAATGAAAAACTGTTTTTT. This codes for CASSSMYATNEKLFF.

The chain combines TRBV7-8 with TRBJ1-5; a possible D gene is TRBD1 (5 bases). Trimming took 3 bases from V and 9 from J, leaving 12 bases between them. This CDR3 spans 13 amino acids. Germline V gives CDR1 SGHVS, CDR2 FQNEAQ. The DNA for the CDR3 is TGTGCCAGCAGCTTTGAAGGGGAGACGCCCCAGCATTTT. It codes for CASSFEGETPQHF.